The rows below give T cell receptor beta chains drawn from one sample of a study of CD8 T cells in ankylosing spondylitis. TCRdb re-called the 5' RACE reads with MiXCR, one entry per CDR3 protein. The sample has approximately 250,000 distinct CDR3 sequences; 10% to 13% are singletons. The sample consisted of blood, either unsorted or a sorted T cell fraction (not recorded which). The receptor source for this set is a male donor with ankylosing spondylitis or in good health (not recorded which). Both conserved end residues are part of each CDR3. Fields, in order: J gene, V gene, CDR3 protein.

j_call: TRBJ1-1; v_call: TRBV10-2; cdr3_aa: CASTERGRTNTEAFF
j_call: TRBJ1-2; v_call: TRBV7-8; cdr3_aa: CASSSDRVYGYTF
j_call: TRBJ2-5; v_call: TRBV9; cdr3_aa: CASSPHRGNGETQYF
j_call: TRBJ2-1; v_call: TRBV7-2; cdr3_aa: CASSFLPHPDRVDEQFF
j_call: TRBJ2-7; v_call: TRBV4-1; cdr3_aa: CASSRGLAYEQYF
j_call: TRBJ2-7; v_call: TRBV5-4; cdr3_aa: CASSLAGTEYEQYF
j_call: TRBJ2-5; v_call: TRBV4-1; cdr3_aa: CASSQETGLAGLQETQYF
j_call: TRBJ2-3; v_call: TRBV6-2/TRBV6-3; cdr3_aa: CASSYSRTASTDTQYF
j_call: TRBJ2-5; v_call: TRBV3-1; cdr3_aa: CASSLDRMGQETQYF
j_call: TRBJ2-1; v_call: TRBV7-9; cdr3_aa: CASTQGGDEQFF
j_call: TRBJ2-3; v_call: TRBV3-1; cdr3_aa: CASSAQGDTQYF
j_call: TRBJ2-1; v_call: TRBV30; cdr3_aa: CAWSVRQYYNEQFF
j_call: TRBJ2-3; v_call: TRBV28; cdr3_aa: CASSLAGGISTDTQYF
j_call: TRBJ2-2; v_call: TRBV15; cdr3_aa: CATSRDHVTGYTGELFF
j_call: TRBJ2-3; v_call: TRBV20-1; cdr3_aa: CSALSPEGDTQYF
j_call: TRBJ2-7; v_call: TRBV19; cdr3_aa: CASSSRDAYEQYF
j_call: TRBJ2-1; v_call: TRBV5-1; cdr3_aa: CASCRDLPYNEQFF
j_call: TRBJ2-7; v_call: TRBV18; cdr3_aa: CASSPMRTGTAEQYF
j_call: TRBJ1-2; v_call: TRBV6-5; cdr3_aa: CASSYYSANYGYTF
j_call: TRBJ2-3; v_call: TRBV3-1; cdr3_aa: CASSQSTDTQYF
j_call: TRBJ2-6; v_call: TRBV5-4; cdr3_aa: CASSLLVLGSGANVLTF
j_call: TRBJ2-6; v_call: TRBV12-3/TRBV12-4; cdr3_aa: CASSLGSLGANVLTF
j_call: TRBJ1-6; v_call: TRBV27; cdr3_aa: CASRRTNNSPLHF
j_call: TRBJ1-5; v_call: TRBV4-1; cdr3_aa: CASSRLGTGDQPQHF
j_call: TRBJ1-2; v_call: TRBV7-2; cdr3_aa: CASSRPWTRSYGYTF
j_call: TRBJ2-7; v_call: TRBV5-1; cdr3_aa: CASSLESSYEQYF
j_call: TRBJ1-1; v_call: TRBV4-1; cdr3_aa: CASSQDRRAGGIEAFF
j_call: TRBJ2-3; v_call: TRBV5-1; cdr3_aa: CASSLGRTTGADTQYF